The 17 T cell receptor beta chains below come from one sample, sequenced in a study of beta chain features in type 1 diabetes. No antigen has been assigned to these receptors. Study observations and caveats: In every one of the four CD4+ subsets, TCRB CDR3s were moderately but significantly shorter in Type 1 diabetes patients.

The study reverse transcribed the entire isolated RNA, so it sequenced expressed TCRB transcripts. Sequencing used immunoSEQ multiplex PCR; TCRdb keeps in-frame clones, though not all of them. Of around 310,000 clones listed, approximately 15% are singletons. Sequencing input: naive CD4+ T cells from blood. These receptors all stem from a young woman with type 1 diabetes.

This chain connects TRBV5-1 to TRBJ2-7, with D possibly matching TRBD2 (5 bases). The CDR3 consists of 16 residues. V gave up 0 bases and J gave up 2 bases, with 15 bases separating them. The germline V gene encodes CDR1 SGHRS and CDR2 YFSETQ. CDR3 sequence (DNA): TGCGCCAGCAGCTTGGATGGGCTAGCCGCCCCCTACGAGCAGTACTTC. Protein product: CASSLDGLAAPYEQYF.

This clone was counted between two and nine times. This rearrangement joins TRBV13 to TRBJ2-1; 7 bases agree with TRBD2. The CDR3 extends over 14 amino acids. Trimming took 1 base from V and 9 from J; bases not matched to a gene: 6. The germline V gene encodes CDR1 PRHDT and CDR2 FYEKMQ (reference sequence). The chain's CDR3 is CASSLVAGDAEQFF. The CDR3 coding sequence is TGTGCCAGCAGCTTAGTTGCGGGAGATGCTGAGCAGTTCTTC.

This clone was seen only once. This sample includes further DNA sequences coding for the same CDR3. The rearrangement joins TRBV19 to TRBJ2-7; TRBD2 aligns across 11 bases. Germline V gene lookup returns CDR1 LNHDA and CDR2 SQIVND (reference sequence). This CDR3 contains 14 residues. The trim removed 6 bases at V and 2 bases at J, leaving 3 bases unmatched. CDR3 amino acids: CASRLTSGTYEQYF. The CDR3 DNA sequence: TGTGCCAGTAGGCTGACTAGCGGGACCTACGAGCAGTACTTC. Full variable domain (missing parts from reference TRBV19 and TRBJ2-7): DGGITQSPKYLFRKEGQNVTLSCEQNLNHDAMYWYRQDPGQGLRLIYYSQIVNDFQKGDIAEGYSVSREKKESFPLTVTSAQKNPTAFYLCASRLTSGTYEQYFGPGTRLTVT.

This chain links TRBV28 with TRBJ2-1; 8 bases map to TRBD2. V trimming: 7 bases; J trimming: 4 bases; junction bases outside the gene matches: 6. The germline V gene has CDR1 MDHEN and CDR2 SYDVKM. The CDR3 is 14 amino acids. The CDR3 spells CASTVAGPYNEQFF. The CDR3, as DNA: TGTGCCAGCACCGTAGCGGGACCATACAATGAGCAGTTCTTC.

This clone occurred a few times. The rearrangement links TRBV9 to TRBJ2-1, with D possibly TRBD2 on 6 matching bases. The germline V gene encodes CDR1 SGDLS and CDR2 YYNGEE. Trimming took 4 bases from V and 7 from J, leaving 15 bases between them. CDR3 length: 14 amino acids. The chain's CDR3 is CASSPVGRGNEQFF. CDR3 DNA sequence: TGTGCCAGCAGCCCGGTAGGCCGGGGGAATGAGCAGTTCTTC.

The V gene is TRBV7-8, the J gene TRBJ2-7; 7 bases agree with TRBD1. Unmatched junction bases numbered 9, after V lost 4 bases and J lost 3 bases. The CDR3 has 15 amino acids. Germline-derived CDR1 and CDR2 are SGHVS and FQNEAQ. This CDR3 is CASSSRDSGYYEQYF. CDR3 nucleotides: TGTGCCAGCAGCTCCCGGGACAGCGGTTACTACGAGCAGTACTTC.

The chain links TRBV7-9 to TRBJ2-1; TRBD2 matches 15 bases. V gave up 4 bases and J gave up 7 bases; unmatched junction bases: 2. The CDR3 covers 15 residues. Germline assignment: CDR1 SEHNR and CDR2 FQNEAQ (reference sequence). The CDR3 protein is CASSSGTSGGNEQFF. CDR3 DNA sequence: TGTGCCAGCAGCTCCGGGACTAGCGGGGGGAATGAGCAGTTCTTC.

This clone was seen more than once but under ten times. In the same sample, other DNA sequences code for this CDR3. The gene calls are TRBV30 and TRBJ2-1, with 9 bases matching TRBD1. CDR1 is GTSNPN, CDR2 SVGIG, per germline (reference sequence). With 3 bases clipped from V and 4 bases from J, the junction kept 4 bases outside the gene matches. The CDR3 has 14 amino acids. The CDR3 region has the DNA TGTGCCTGGAGCCCCGGGACAGGGTACAATGAGCAGTTCTTC. Encoded protein: CAWSPGTGYNEQFF. Complete variable domain (other parts from reference TRBV30 and TRBJ2-1): SQTIHQWPATLVQPVGSPLSLECTVEGTSNPNLYWYRQAAGRGLQLLFYSVGIGQISSEVPQNLSASRPQDRQFILSSKKLLLSDSGFYLCAWSPGTGYNEQFFGPGTRLTVL.

This clone came up a few times. This sequence joins TRBV5-5 and TRBJ2-4; 11 bases align to TRBD1. The junction had 1 base not matched to a gene; V was cut back by 0 bases and J by 8 bases. This CDR3 has 14 residues. In germline, CDR1 is SGHKS, CDR2 YYEKEE (reference sequence). This CDR3 reads CASSLEDRGHIQYF. CDR3 bases: TGTGCCAGCAGCTTGGAGGACAGGGGGCACATTCAGTACTTC. The entire variable domain, with the rest obtained from reference TRBV5-5 and TRBJ2-4, is as follows: DAGVTQSPTHLIKTRGQQVTLRCSPISGHKSVSWYQQVLGQGPQFIFQYYEKEERGRGNFPDRFSARQFPNYSSELNVNALLLGDSALYLCASSLEDRGHIQYFGAGTRLSVL.

The J gene is TRBJ2-3, the V gene TRBV18; the match to TRBD1 covers 9 bases. In germline, CDR1 is KGHSH, CDR2 LQKENI. The V gene end was trimmed by 2 bases and the J gene end by 0 bases; junction bases not matched to a gene: 6. This CDR3 spans 17 amino acids. The CDR3 spells CASSPSRGQGSTDTQYF. In DNA form, the CDR3 reads TGTGCCAGCTCACCAAGTAGGGGACAGGGCAGCACAGATACGCAGTATTTT.

This chain joins TRBV19 and TRBJ2-1; 9 bases line up with TRBD2. This CDR3 contains 16 residues. Germline CDR1 reads LNHDA; CDR2 reads SQIVND (reference sequence). Unmatched junction bases numbered 8, after V lost 4 bases and J lost 4 bases. The CDR3 DNA sequence: TGTGCCAGTAGTACTAGCCTGACTAGCGGATACAATGAGCAGTTCTTC. This translates into CASSTSLTSGYNEQFF.

This clone was seen a few times. This chain connects TRBV5-1 to TRBJ2-2; TRBD2 agrees at 11 bases. V lost 6 bases and J lost 1; bases outside the gene matches: 11. CDR3 size: 18 residues. The germline CDR1 and CDR2 sequences are SGHRS and YFSETQ. In nucleotides, the CDR3 is TGCGCCAGCATCTTTAGCGGGAGGGCGAACAAGAACACCGGGGAGCTGTTTTTT. Protein sequence: CASIFSGRANKNTGELFF. Full variable domain (missing parts from reference TRBV5-1 and TRBJ2-2): KAGVTQTPRYLIKTRGQQVTLSCSPISGHRSVSWYQQTPGQGLQFLFEYFSETQRNKGNFPGRFSGRQFSNSRSEMNVSTLELGDSALYLCASIFSGRANKNTGELFFGEGSRLTVL.

The V gene is TRBV28, the J gene TRBJ2-4; 7 bases align to TRBD2. The germline CDR1 and CDR2 sequences are MDHEN and SYDVKM. J was trimmed by 8 bases and V by 3 bases; bases with no gene match: 10. This CDR3 comprises 15 residues. Written as DNA, the CDR3 is TGTGCCAGCAGTTTGGGCGGGAGAATGGTAGACATTCAGTACTTC. It translates to CASSLGGRMVDIQYF.

This clone appeared a few times. The J gene is TRBJ2-7, the V gene TRBV2; the D gene is possibly TRBD2 (5 bases). Per germline, CDR1 SNHLY and CDR2 FYNNEI. The length of the CDR3 is 15 residues. V lost 5 bases, J lost 3 bases, and 17 bases lay in between. The chain's CDR3 is CASSLRDFASYEQYF. The CDR3, as DNA: TGTGCCAGCAGTCTCCGGGATTTTGCGAGCTACGAGCAGTACTTC.

The chain recombines TRBV21-1 with TRBJ1-2; the table names TRBD1, a call not compared with the DNA. TRBV21-1 is an annotated pseudogene. The CDR3 is made up of 17 amino acids. The CDR3 coding sequence is TGTGCCAGCACCAAAAGGGGAAAGGGGCCAACTAACTATGGCTACACCTTC. Translation gives CASTKRGKGPTNYGYTF.

This clone was detected only a few times. The V call is TRBV18, the J call TRBJ2-1, with TRBD1 matching 8 bases. Germline loops: CDR1 KGHSH, CDR2 LQKENI. J gave up 0 bases and V 3 bases, and 4 bases lay outside the gene matches. The CDR3 loop spans 16 amino acids. The CDR3 sequence: CASSPTGALSYNEQFF. The CDR3 DNA reads TGTGCCAGCTCACCGACAGGGGCCCTCTCCTACAATGAGCAGTTCTTC.

Regarding this clone: This sample also contains other DNA sequences that code for the same CDR3. CDR3 DNA sequence: TGTGCCAGCTCCTCAACCGGGACACTATCCTACGAGCAGTACTTC. Protein product: CASSSTGTLSYEQYF. This chain joins TRBV18 and TRBJ2-7, with D possibly being TRBD1 (6 bases). Germline CDR1 KGHSH, CDR2 LQKENI. Deletions cut 6 bases from V and 1 base from J, with 16 bases between. CDR3 size: 15 residues.